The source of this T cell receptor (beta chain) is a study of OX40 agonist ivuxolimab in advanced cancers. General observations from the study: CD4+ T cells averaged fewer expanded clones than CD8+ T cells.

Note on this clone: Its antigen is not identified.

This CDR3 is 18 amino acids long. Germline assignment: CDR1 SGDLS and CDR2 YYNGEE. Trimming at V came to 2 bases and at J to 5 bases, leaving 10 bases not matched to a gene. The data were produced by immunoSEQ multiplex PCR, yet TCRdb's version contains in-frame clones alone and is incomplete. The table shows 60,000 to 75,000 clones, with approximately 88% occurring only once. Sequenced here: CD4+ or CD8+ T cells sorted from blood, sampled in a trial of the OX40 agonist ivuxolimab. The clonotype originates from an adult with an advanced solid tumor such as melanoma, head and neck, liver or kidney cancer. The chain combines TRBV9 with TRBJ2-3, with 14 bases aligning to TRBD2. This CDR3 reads CASSVQPGLAGAVDTQYF. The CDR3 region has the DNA TGTGCCAGCAGCGTCCAACCGGGACTAGCGGGGGCAGTAGATACGCAGTATTTT. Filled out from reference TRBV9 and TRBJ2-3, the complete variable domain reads DSGVTQTPKHLITATGQRVTLRCSPRSGDLSVYWYQQSLDQGLQFLIQYYNGEERAKGNILERFSAQQFPDLHSELNLSSLELGDSALYFCASSVQPGLAGAVDTQYFGPGTRLTVL.